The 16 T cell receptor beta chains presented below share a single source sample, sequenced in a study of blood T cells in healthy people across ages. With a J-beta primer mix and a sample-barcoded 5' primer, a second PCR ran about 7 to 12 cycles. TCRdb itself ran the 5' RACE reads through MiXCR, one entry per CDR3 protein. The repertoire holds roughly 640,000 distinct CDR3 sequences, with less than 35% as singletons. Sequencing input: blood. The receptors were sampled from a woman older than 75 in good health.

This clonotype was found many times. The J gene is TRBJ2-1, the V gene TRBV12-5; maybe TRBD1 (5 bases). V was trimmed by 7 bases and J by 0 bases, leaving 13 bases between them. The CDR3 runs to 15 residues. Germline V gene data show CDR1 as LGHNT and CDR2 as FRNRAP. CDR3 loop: CASVEDSSSYNEQFF. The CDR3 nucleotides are TGTGCTAGTGTTGAAGACAGCAGCTCCTACAATGAGCAGTTCTTC.

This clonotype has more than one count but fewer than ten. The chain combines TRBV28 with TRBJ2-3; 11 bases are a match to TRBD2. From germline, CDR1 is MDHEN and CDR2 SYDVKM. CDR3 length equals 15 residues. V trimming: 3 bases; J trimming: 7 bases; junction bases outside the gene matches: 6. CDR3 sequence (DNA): TGTGCCAGCAGTTTTAGCGGGGGGGCCCTATATACGCAGTATTTT. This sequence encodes CASSFSGGALYTQYF.

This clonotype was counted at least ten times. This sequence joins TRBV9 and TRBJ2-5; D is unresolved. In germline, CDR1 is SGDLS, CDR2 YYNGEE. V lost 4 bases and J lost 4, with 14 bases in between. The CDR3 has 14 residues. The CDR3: CASSPGLVAETQYF. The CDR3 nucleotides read TGTGCCAGCAGCCCCGGATTGGTGGCAGAGACCCAGTACTTC.

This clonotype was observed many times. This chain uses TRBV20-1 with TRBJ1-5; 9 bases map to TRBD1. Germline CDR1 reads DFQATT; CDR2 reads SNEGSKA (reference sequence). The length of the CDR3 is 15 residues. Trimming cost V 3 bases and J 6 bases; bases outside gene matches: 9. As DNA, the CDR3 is TGCAGTGCTAGCCTGGGATGGGACAGGGCTCAGCCCCAGCATTTT. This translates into CSASLGWDRAQPQHF.

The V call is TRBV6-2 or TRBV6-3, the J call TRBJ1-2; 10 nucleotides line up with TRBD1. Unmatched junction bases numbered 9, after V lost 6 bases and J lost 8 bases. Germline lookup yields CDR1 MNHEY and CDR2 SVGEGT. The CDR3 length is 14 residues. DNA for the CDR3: TGTGCCAGCAGACCCGGGACAGGGGTTGGCGGCTACACCTTC. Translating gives CASRPGTGVGGYTF.

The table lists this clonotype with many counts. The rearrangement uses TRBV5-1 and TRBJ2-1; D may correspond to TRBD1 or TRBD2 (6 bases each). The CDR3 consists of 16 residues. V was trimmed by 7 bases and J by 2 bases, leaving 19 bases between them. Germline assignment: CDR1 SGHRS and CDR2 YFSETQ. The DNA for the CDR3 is TGCGCCAGCTCGCAAGGGGGGTCCTCCCCCTACAATGAGCAGTTCTTC. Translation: CASSQGGSSPYNEQFF. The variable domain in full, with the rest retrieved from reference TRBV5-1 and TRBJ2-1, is KAGVTQTPRYLIKTRGQQVTLSCSPISGHRSVSWYQQTPGQGLQFLFEYFSETQRNKGNFPGRFSGRQFSNSRSEMNVSTLELGDSALYLCASSQGGSSPYNEQFFGPGTRLTVL.

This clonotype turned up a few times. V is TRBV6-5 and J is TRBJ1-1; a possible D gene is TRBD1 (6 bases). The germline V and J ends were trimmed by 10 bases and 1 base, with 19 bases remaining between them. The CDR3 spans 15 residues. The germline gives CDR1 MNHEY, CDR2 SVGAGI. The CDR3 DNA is TGTGCCACCCTAAGAGCAGGGGCCTCGAACACTGAAGCTTTCTTT. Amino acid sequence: CATLRAGASNTEAFF.

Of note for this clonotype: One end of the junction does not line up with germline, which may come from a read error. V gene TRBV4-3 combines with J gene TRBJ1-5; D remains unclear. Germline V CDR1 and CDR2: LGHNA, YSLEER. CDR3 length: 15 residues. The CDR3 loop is CASGQEIGADQPQHF. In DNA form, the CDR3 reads TGCGCCAGCGGCCAAGAGATCGGCGCTGATCAGCCCCAGCATTTT.

CDR3 DNA sequence: TGCAGCGTTATGGCCTGGGGGAACAGAGGGGAGACCCAGTACTTC. It translates to CSVMAWGNRGETQYF. The chain employs TRBV29-1 and TRBJ2-5; either TRBD1 or TRBD2 may fit D (5 bases each). V was trimmed by 5 bases and J by 5 bases, leaving 21 bases between them. Germline assignment: CDR1 SQVTM and CDR2 ANQGSEA. This CDR3 region has 15 residues.

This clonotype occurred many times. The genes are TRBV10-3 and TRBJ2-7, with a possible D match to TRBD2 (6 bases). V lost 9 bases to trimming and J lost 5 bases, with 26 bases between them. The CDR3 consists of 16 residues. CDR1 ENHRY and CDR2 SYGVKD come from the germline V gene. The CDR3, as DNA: TGTGCCATTAGAGAGAGGGCGGAGGGGATGAGAAACGAGCAGTACTTC. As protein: CAIRERAEGMRNEQYF.

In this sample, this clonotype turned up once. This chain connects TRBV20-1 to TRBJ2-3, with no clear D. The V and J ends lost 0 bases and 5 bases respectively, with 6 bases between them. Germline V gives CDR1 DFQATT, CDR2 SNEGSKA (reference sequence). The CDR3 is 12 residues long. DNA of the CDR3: TGCAGTGCTAGAGATCTTGAAGATACGCAGTATTTT. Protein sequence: CSARDLEDTQYF.

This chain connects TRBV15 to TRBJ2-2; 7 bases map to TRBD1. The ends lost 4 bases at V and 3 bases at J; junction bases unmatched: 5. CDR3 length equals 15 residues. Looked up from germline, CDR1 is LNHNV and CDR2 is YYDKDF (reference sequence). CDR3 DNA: TGTGCCACCAGCAAATGGGACAGAGACACCGGGGAGCTGTTTTTT. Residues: CATSKWDRDTGELFF.

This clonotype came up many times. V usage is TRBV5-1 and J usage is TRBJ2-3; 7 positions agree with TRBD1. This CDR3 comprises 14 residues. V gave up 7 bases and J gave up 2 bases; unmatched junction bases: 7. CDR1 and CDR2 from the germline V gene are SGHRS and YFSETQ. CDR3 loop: CASRPGQLTDTQYF. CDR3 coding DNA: TGCGCCAGCCGACCGGGACAGCTCACAGATACGCAGTATTTT.

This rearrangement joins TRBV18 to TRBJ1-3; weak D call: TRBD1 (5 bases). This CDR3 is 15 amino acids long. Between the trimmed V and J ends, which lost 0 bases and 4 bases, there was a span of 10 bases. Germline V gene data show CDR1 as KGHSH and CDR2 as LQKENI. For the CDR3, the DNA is TGTGCCAGCTCACCACCAGGGGAGGACGGAAACACCATATATTTT. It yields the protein CASSPPGEDGNTIYF.

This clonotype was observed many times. The CDR3 protein is CASSLLPGTDQPQHF. CDR3 sequence (DNA): TGTGCCAGCAGCTTACTCCCGGGGACCGATCAGCCCCAGCATTTT. The rearrangement links TRBV7-2 to TRBJ1-5, with D perhaps matching TRBD1 (5 bases). Germline CDR1 SGHTA, CDR2 FQGNSA. The CDR3 has 15 residues. V was clipped by 2 bases and J by 5 bases, with 13 bases between them. The entire variable domain, with the rest obtained from reference TRBV7-2 and TRBJ1-5, is as follows: GAGVSQSPSNKVTEKGKDVELRCDPISGHTALYWYRQSLGQGLEFLIYFQGNSAPDKSGLPSDRFSAERTGGSVSTLTIQRTQQEDSAVYLCASSLLPGTDQPQHFGDGTRLSIL.

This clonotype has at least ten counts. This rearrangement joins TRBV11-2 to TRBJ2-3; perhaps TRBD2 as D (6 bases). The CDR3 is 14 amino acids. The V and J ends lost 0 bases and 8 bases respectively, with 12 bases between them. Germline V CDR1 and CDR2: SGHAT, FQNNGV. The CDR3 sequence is CASSLDGGIGTQYF. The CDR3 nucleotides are TGTGCCAGCAGCTTAGACGGCGGGATAGGTACGCAGTATTTT.